The 4 T cell receptor beta chains below were found in one sample sequenced in a study of CD8 T cells in Susac syndrome. Reverse transcription of about 0.5 to 1 ug RNA was carried out with random hexamers. Using its own MiXCR run on the immunoSEQ multiplex PCR reads, TCRdb lists one record per CDR3 protein. The data hold around 160,000 distinct CDR3 sequences, with approximately 94% observed a single time. The source material was CD4+ T cells from PBMCs. These receptors originate from a human donor with multiple sclerosis.

This clonotype was recorded only once. The chain couples TRBV30 to TRBJ1-1; D not resolved. The CDR3 totals 13 residues. CDR1 and CDR2 (germline): GTSNPN, SVGIG (reference sequence). V dropped 5 bases and J dropped 1 base, with 11 bases sitting between them. The CDR3 DNA reads TGTGCCTGGGCGGGGAACTGGAACACTGAAGCTTTCTTT. It specifies CAWAGNWNTEAFF.

The gene calls are TRBV30 and TRBJ2-3, with D perhaps TRBD1 (5 bases). Trimming cost V 4 bases and J 1 base, with 9 bases left between them. The germline V gene has CDR1 GTSNPN and CDR2 SVGIG (reference sequence). The CDR3 spans 13 residues. For the CDR3, the DNA is TGTGCCTGGAAAGGGGTCGGCACAGATACGCAGTATTTT. Protein product: CAWKGVGTDTQYF.

The chain is built from TRBV12-3 or TRBV12-4 and TRBJ2-7; D unresolved. The V gene lost 3 bases and the J gene lost 3 bases, with 12 bases spanning the gap. The CDR3 covers 14 residues. The CDR3 loop is CASSFEQPHYEQYF. CDR3 nucleotides: TGTGCCAGCAGTTTTGAACAGCCCCACTACGAGCAGTACTTC.

V usage is TRBV18 and J usage is TRBJ2-7, with 7 bases that match TRBD2. Trimming cost V 0 bases and J 5 bases; bases outside gene matches: 7. The CDR3 covers 15 residues. Per the germline V gene, CDR1 is KGHSH and CDR2 is LQKENI. For the CDR3, the DNA is TGTGCCAGCTCACCACCCGGGACTATATACCACGAGCAGTACTTC. It translates to CASSPPGTIYHEQYF.